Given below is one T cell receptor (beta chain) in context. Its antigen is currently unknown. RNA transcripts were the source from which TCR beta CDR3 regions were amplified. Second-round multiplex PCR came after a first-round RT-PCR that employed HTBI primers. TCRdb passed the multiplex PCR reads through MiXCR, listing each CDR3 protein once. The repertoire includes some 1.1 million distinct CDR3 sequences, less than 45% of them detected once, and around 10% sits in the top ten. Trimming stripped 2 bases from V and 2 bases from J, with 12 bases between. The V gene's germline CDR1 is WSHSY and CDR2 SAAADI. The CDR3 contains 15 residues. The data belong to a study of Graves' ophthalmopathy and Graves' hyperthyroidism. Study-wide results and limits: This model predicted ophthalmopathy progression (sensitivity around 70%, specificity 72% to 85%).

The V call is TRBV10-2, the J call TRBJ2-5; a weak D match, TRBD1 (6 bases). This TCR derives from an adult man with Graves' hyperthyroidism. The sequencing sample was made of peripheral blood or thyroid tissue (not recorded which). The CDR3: CASSEPDSLQETQYF. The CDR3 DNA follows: TGCGCCAGCAGTGAGCCGGACAGTCTACAAGAGACCCAGTACTTC.